This TCR beta chain was captured by sequencing in a study of T cells in Graves' hyperthyroidism and ophthalmopathy. There are a few counts of this clonotype. The CDR3 sequence is 14 residues long. With 4 bases clipped from V and 5 bases from J, the junction kept 8 bases outside the gene matches. Germline V gene sequence: CDR1 SEHNR, CDR2 FQNEAQ (reference sequence). Amplified TCR beta CDR3 regions came from RNA transcripts. The TCR CDR3 was amplified in a first-round RT-PCR using the HTBI primer set. TCRdb recomputed calls from the multiplex PCR reads with MiXCR, one row per CDR3 protein. The table shows a few hundred thousand distinct CDR3 sequences, with about a fifth occurring only once.

The specimen sequenced was blood. The TCR originated in a man aged 18 to 29 with Graves' hyperthyroidism. The chain employs TRBV7-9 and TRBJ2-7, with TRBD1 matching 7 bases. CDR3 region: CASSSWTGTDEQYF. CDR3 DNA: TGTGCCAGCAGCTCATGGACAGGCACCGACGAGCAGTACTTC.